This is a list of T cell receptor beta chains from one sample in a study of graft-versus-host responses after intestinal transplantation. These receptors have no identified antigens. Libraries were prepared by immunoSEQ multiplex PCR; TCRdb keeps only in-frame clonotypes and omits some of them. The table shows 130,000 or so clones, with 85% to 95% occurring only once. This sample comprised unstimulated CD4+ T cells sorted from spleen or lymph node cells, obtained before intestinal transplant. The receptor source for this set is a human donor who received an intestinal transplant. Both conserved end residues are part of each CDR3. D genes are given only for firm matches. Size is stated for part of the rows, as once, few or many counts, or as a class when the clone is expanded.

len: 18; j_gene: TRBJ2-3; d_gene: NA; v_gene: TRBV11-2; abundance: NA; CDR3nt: TGTGCCAGCAGCAAGGGTCTATTAGCCCCTCGGAGCACAGATACGCAGTATTTT; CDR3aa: CASSKGLLAPRSTDTQYF
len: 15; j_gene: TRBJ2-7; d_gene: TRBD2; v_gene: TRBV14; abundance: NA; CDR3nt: TGTGCCAGCCGCGAAGCCGGGACTAGCATTTACGAGCAGTACTTC; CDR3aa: CASREAGTSIYEQYF
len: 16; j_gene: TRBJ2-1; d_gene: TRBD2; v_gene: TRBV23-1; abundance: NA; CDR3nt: TGCGCCAGCAGTCAACCTCTAGCGGGGGGCTCGAATGAGCAGTTCTTC; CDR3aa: CASSQPLAGGSNEQFF
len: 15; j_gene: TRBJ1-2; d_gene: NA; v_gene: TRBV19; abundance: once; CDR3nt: TGTGCCAGTAGGAGAACAGGGCTTTTAAACTATGGCTACACCTTC; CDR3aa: CASRRTGLLNYGYTF
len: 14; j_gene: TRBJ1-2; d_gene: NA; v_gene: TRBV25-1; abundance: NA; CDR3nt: TGTGCCAGCAGTGAAGGGGGTCCCCGGTATGGCTACACCTTC; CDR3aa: CASSEGGPRYGYTF
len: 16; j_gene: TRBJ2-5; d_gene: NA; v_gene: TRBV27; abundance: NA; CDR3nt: TGTGCCAGCAGTTTATCTCCGGGACCCCTGCAAGAGACCCAGTACTTC; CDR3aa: CASSLSPGPLQETQYF
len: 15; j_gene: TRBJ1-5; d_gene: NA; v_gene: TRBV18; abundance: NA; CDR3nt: TGTGCCAGCTCACCAGGGGATTATAGCAATCAGCCCCAGCATTTT; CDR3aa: CASSPGDYSNQPQHF
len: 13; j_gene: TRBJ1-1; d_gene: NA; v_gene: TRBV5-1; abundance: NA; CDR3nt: TGCGCCAGCAAGGACAGCCTTATCGGCGAAGCTTTCTTT; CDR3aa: CASKDSLIGEAFF
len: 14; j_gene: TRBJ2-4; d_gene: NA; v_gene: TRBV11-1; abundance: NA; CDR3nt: TGTGCCAGCAGCTTCTCCGGAGATAAAAACATTCAGTACTTC; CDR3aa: CASSFSGDKNIQYF
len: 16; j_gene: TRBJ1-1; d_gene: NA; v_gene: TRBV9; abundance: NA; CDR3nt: TGTGCCAGCAGCGTGGACTCGATCGCCGTGAACACTGAAGCTTTCTTT; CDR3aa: CASSVDSIAVNTEAFF
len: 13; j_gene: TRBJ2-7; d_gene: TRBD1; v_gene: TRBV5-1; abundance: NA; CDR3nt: TGCGCCAGCAGCTTGACAGGGGAATACGAGCAGTACTTC; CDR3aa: CASSLTGEYEQYF
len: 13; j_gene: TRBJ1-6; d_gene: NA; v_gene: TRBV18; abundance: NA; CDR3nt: TGTGCCAGCTCATCGGACGAAAATTCACCCCTCCACTTT; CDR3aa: CASSSDENSPLHF
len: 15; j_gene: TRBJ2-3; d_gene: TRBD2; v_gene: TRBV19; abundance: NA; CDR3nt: TGTGCCAGTAGTAGGGGACTAGCAGGGCCAGATACGCAGTATTTT; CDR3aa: CASSRGLAGPDTQYF
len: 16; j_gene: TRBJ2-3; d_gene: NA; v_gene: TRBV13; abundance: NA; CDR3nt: TGTGCCAGCAGCACCCGATCCGGACGGGCGACAGATACGCAGTATTTT; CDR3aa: CASSTRSGRATDTQYF
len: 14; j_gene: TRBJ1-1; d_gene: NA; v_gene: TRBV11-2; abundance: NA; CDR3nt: TGTGCCAGCAGCTTGAATCTGGGTAGGACTGAAGCTTTCTTT; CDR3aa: CASSLNLGRTEAFF